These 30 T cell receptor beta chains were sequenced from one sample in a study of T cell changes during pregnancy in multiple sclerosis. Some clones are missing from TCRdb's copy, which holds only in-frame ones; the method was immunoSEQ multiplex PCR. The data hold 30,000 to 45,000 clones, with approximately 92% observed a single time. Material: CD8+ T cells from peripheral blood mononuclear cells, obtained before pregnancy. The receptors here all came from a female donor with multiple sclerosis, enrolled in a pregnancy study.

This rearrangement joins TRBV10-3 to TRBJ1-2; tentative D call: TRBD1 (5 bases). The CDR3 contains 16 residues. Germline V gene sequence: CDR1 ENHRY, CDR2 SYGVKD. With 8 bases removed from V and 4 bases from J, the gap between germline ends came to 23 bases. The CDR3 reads CAISPLDRRILYGYTF. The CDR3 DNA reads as TGTGCCATCTCCCCTTTAGACAGAAGGATACTCTATGGCTACACCTTC.

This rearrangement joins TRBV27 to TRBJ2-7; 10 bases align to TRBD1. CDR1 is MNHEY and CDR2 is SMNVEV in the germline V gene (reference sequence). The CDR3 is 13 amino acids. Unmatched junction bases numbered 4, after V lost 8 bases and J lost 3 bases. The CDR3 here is CASGQGEDYEQYF. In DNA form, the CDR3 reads TGTGCCAGCGGACAGGGGGAGGACTACGAGCAGTACTTC.

The CDR3 DNA follows: TGTGCCAGCAGCCAACGGTGGGGGGGGAAAGAAGCCGGGGAGCTGTTTTTT. It specifies CASSQRWGGKEAGELFF. The chain recombines TRBV7-9 with TRBJ2-2; 7 positions agree with TRBD2. Germline values: CDR1 SEHNR, CDR2 FQNEAQ (reference sequence). V lost 5 bases, J lost 6 bases, and 15 bases stayed unmatched. The length of the CDR3 is 17 residues.

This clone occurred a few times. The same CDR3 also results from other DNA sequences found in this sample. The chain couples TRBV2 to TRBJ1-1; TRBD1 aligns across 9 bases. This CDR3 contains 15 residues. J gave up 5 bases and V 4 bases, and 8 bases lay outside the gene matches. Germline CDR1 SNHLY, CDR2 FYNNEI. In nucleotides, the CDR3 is TGTGCCAGCAGTGTCCGGGACAGGGATGGGACTGAAGCTTTCTTT. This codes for CASSVRDRDGTEAFF.

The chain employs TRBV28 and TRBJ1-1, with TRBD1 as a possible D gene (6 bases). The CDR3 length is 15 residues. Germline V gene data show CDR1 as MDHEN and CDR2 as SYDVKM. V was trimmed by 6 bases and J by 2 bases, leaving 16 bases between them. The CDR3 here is CASRLTGTSNTEAFF. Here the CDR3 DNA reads TGTGCCAGCAGGCTTACAGGGACCTCTAACACTGAAGCTTTCTTT.

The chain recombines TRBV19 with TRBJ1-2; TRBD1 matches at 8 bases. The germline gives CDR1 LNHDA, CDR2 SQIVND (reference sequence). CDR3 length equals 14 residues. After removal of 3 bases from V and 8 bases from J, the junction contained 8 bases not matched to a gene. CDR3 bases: TGTGCCAGTAGTATGTCCCAGGGGGCCAGCGGCTACACCTTC. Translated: CASSMSQGASGYTF.

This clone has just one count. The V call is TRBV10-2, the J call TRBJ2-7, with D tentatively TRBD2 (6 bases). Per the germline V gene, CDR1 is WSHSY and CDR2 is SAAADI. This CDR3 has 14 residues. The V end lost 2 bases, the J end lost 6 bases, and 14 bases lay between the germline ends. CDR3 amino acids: CASSEVSLRGEQYF. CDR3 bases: TGCGCCAGCAGTGAGGTCAGCCTGCGGGGCGAGCAGTACTTC.

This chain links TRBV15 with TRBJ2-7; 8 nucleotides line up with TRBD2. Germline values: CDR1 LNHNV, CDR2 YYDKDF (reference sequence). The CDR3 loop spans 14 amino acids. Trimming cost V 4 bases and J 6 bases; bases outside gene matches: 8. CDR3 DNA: TGTGCCACCAGCACGGGGGGGCTCTTAGCCGAGCAGTACTTC. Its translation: CATSTGGLLAEQYF.

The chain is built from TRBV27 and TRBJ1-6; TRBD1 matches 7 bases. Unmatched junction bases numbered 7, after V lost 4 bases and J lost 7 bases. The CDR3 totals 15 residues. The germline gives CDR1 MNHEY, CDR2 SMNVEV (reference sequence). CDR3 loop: CASSSRQGRNSPLHF. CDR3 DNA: TGTGCCAGCAGTTCTCGACAGGGAAGGAATTCACCCCTCCACTTT.

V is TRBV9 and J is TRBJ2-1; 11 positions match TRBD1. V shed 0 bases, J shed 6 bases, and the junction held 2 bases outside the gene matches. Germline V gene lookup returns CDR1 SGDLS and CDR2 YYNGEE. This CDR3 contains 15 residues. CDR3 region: CASSVGGTGGNEQFF. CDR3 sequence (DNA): TGTGCCAGCAGCGTAGGGGGGACAGGGGGCAATGAGCAGTTCTTC.

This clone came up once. The CDR3, as DNA: TGTGCCAGCAGCCCTACCACTAGCGGGAGGGGCAATGAGCAGTTCTTC. Amino acids: CASSPTTSGRGNEQFF. The V and J genes are TRBV11-2 and TRBJ2-1; TRBD2 agrees at 13 bases. The germline V gene has CDR1 SGHAT and CDR2 FQNNGV. The junction had 7 bases not matched to a gene; V was cut back by 5 bases and J by 6 bases. The CDR3 runs to 16 residues. Together with reference TRBV11-2 and TRBJ2-1, the CDR3 gives the full variable domain: EAGVAQSPRYKIIEKRQSVAFWCNPISGHATLYWYQQILGQGPKLLIQFQNNGVVDDSQLPKDRFSAERLKGVDSTLKIQPAKLEDSAVYLCASSPTTSGRGNEQFFGPGTRLTVL.

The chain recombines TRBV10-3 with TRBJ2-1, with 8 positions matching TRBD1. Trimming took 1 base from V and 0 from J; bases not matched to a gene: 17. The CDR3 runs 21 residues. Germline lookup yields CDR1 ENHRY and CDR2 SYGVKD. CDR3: CAISEFTGQGIPSSSYNEQFF. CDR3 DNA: TGTGCCATCAGTGAGTTCACCGGACAGGGTATTCCCTCAAGCTCCTACAATGAGCAGTTCTTC.

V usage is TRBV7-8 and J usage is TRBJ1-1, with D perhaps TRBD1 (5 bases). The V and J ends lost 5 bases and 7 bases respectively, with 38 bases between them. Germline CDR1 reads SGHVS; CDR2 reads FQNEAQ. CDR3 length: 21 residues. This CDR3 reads CASSRSRRLQAQPGDVGEAFF. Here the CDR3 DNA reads TGTGCCAGCAGCCGATCTCGACGGTTACAGGCTCAGCCCGGCGATGTTGGTGAAGCTTTCTTT.

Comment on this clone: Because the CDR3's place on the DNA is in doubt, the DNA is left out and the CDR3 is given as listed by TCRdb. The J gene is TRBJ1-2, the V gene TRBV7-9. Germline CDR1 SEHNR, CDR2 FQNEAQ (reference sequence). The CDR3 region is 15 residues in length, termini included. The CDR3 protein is CASSSSTGSNYGYTF.

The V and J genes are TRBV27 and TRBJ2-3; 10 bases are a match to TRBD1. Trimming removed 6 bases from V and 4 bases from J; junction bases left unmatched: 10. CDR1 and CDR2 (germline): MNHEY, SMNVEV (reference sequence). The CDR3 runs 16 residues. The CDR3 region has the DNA TGTGCCAGCAGCCTCCTAAGGGACAGGGGATCAGATACGCAGTATTTT. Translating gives CASSLLRDRGSDTQYF.

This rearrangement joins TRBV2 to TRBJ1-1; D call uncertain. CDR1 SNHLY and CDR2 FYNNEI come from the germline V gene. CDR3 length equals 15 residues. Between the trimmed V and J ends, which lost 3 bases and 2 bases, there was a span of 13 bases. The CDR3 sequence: CASSDGGSGNTEAFF. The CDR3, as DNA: TGTGCCAGCAGTGATGGTGGCAGCGGAAACACTGAAGCTTTCTTT.

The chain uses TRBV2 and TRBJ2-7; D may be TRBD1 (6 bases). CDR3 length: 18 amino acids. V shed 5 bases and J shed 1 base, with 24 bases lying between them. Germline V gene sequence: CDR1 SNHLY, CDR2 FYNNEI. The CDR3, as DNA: TGTGCCAGCAGTTATACTGAAAATCCCGGGACATATTCCTACGAGCAGTACTTC. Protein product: CASSYTENPGTYSYEQYF.

Written as DNA, the CDR3 is TGCGCCAGCAGCCAGAGCCGGGGCAGGGGTGGGTTGGAGACCCAGTACTTC. It codes for CASSQSRGRGGLETQYF. This chain uses TRBV4-1 with TRBJ2-5, with a weak D call TRBD1 (6 bases). Looked up from germline, CDR1 is MGHRA and CDR2 is YSYEKL. The CDR3 contains 17 residues. The V gene lost 3 bases and the J gene lost 5 bases, with 22 bases spanning the gap.

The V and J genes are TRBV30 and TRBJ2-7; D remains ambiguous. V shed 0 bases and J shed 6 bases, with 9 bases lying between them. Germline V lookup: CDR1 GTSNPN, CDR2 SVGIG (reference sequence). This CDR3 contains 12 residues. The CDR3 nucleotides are TGTGCCTGGAGTGTGGCCCCCCTCGAGCAGTACTTC. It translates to CAWSVAPLEQYF.

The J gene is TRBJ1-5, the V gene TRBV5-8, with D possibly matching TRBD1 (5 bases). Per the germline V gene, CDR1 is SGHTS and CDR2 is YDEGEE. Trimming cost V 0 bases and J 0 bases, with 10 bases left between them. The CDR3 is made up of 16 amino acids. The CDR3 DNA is TGTGCCAGCAGCTTGGAAGGGGACTATAGCAATCAGCCCCAGCATTTT. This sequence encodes CASSLEGDYSNQPQHF.

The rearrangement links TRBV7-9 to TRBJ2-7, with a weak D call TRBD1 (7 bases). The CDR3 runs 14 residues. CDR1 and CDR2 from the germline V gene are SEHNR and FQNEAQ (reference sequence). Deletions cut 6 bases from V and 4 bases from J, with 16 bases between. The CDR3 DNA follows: TGTGCCAGCAGGTCTTCGACAGGGAGGTACGAGCAGTACTTC. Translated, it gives CASRSSTGRYEQYF.

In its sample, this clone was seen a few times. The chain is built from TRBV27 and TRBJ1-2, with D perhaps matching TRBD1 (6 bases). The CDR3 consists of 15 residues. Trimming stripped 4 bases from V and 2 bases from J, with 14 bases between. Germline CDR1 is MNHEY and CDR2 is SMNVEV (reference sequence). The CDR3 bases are TGTGCCAGCAGTTCGACAGGTCTTATAAACTATGGCTACACCTTC. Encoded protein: CASSSTGLINYGYTF.

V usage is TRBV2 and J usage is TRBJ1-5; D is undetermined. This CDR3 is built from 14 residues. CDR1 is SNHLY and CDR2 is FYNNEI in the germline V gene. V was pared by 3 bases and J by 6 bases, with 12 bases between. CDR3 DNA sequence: TGTGCCAGCAGTGACATGAGGGTTACTCAGCCCCAGCATTTT. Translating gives CASSDMRVTQPQHF.

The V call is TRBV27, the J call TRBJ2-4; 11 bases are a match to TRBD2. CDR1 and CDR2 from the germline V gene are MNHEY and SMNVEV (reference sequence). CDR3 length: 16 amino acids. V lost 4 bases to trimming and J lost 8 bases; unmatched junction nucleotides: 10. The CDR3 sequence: CASSSIAGGGGDIQYF. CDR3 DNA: TGTGCCAGCAGTTCAATAGCGGGAGGGGGCGGGGACATTCAGTACTTC.

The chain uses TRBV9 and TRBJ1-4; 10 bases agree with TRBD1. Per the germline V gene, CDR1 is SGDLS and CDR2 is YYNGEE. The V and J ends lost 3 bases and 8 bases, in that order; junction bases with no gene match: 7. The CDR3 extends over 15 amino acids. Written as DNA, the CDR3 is TGTGCCAGCAGCGGTGGCGGGGGACAGGGGGAAAAACTGTTTTTT. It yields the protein CASSGGGGQGEKLFF.

The CDR3 coding sequence is TGTGCCAGCAGTGAATGGCGGGAGGTCCGTCCAGAGACCCAGTACTTC. Its protein is CASSEWREVRPETQYF. The chain recombines TRBV6-1 with TRBJ2-5; 8 nucleotides agree with TRBD2. CDR1 and CDR2 (germline): MNHNS, SASEGT. The CDR3 is 16 amino acids. V shed 2 bases, J shed 4 bases, and the junction held 9 bases outside the gene matches.

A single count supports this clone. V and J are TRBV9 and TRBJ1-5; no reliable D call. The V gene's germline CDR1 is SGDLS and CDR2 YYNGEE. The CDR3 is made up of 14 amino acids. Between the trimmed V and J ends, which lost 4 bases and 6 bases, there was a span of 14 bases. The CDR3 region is CASSPQREGQPQHF. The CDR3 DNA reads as TGTGCCAGCAGCCCCCAGCGGGAGGGTCAGCCCCAGCATTTT.

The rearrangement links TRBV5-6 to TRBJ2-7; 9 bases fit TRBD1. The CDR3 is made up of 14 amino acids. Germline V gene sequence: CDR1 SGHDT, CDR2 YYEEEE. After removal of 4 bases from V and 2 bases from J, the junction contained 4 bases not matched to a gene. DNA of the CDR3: TGTGCCAGCAGCGCGGGACAGGGAGCCTACGAGCAGTACTTC. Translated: CASSAGQGAYEQYF.

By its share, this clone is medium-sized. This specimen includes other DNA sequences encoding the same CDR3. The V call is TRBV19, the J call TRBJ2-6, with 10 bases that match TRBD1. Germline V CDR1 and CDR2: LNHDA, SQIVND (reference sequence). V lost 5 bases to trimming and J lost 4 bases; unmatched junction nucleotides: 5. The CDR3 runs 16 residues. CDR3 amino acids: CASSGTGASGANVLTF. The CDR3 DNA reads TGTGCCAGTAGTGGGACAGGGGCGTCCGGGGCCAACGTCCTGACTTTC.

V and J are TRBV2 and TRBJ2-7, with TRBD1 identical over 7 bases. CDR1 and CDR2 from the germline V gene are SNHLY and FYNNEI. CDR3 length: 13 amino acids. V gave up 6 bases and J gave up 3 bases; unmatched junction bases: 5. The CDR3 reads CASSAGTDYEQYF. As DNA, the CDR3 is TGTGCCAGCAGCGCCGGGACAGACTACGAGCAGTACTTC.